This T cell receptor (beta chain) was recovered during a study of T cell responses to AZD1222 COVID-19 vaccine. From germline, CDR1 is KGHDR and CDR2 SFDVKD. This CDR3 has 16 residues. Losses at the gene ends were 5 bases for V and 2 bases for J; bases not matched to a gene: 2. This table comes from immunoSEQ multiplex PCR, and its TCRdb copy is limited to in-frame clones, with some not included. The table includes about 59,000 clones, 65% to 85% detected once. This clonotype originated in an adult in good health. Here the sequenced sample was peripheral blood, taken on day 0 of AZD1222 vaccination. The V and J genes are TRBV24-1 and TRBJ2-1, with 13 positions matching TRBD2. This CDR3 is CATSAGLAGAYNEQFF. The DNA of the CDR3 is TGTGCCACCAGTGCCGGACTAGCGGGGGCCTACAATGAGCAGTTCTTC.